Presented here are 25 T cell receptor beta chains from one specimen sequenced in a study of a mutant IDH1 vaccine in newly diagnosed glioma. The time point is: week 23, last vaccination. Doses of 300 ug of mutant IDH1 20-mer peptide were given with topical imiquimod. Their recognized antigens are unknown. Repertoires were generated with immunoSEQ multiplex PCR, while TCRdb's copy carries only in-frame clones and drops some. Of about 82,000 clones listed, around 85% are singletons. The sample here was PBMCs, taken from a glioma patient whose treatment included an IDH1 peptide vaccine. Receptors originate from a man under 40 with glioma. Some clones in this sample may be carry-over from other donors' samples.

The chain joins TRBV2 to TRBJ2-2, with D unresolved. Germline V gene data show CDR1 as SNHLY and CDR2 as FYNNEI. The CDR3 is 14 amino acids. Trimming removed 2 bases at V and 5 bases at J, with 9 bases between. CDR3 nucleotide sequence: TGTGCCAGCAGTGAACTCAGTAGTACCGGGGAGCTGTTTTTT. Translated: CASSELSSTGELFF.

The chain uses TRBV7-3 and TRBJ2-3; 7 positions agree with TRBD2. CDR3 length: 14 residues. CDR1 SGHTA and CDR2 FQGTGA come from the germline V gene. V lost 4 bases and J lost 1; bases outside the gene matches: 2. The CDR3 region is CASSSGGGTDTQYF. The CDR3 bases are TGTGCCAGCAGCTCGGGGGGAGGCACAGATACGCAGTATTTT.

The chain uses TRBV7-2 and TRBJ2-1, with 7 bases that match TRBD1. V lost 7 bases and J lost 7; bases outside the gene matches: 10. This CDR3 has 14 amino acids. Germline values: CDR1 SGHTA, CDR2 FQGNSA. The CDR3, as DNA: TGTGCCAGCACCCAGGGGGTTCGAGGGAATGAGCAGTTCTTC. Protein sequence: CASTQGVRGNEQFF.

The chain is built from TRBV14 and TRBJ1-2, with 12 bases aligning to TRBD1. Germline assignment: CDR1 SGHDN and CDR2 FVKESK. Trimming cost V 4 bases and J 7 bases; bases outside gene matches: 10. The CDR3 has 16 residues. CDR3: CASSPQGGQGAGGYTF. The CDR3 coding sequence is TGTGCCAGCAGCCCCCAAGGGGGACAGGGGGCCGGTGGCTACACCTTC.

CDR3 DNA: TGCAGTGCTGAAGAATACAATGAGCAGTTCTTC. Translating gives CSAEEYNEQFF. The gene calls are TRBV20-1 and TRBJ2-1, with D uncertain. This CDR3 spans 11 amino acids. With 5 bases removed from V and 4 bases from J, the gap between germline ends came to 6 bases. Germline V CDR1 and CDR2: DFQATT, SNEGSKA (reference sequence).

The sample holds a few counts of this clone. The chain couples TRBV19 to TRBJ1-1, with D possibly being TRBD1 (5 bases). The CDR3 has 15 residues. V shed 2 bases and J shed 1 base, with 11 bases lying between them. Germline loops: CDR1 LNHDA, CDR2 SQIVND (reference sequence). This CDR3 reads CASSIWGLRNTEAFF. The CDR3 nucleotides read TGTGCCAGTAGTATATGGGGCCTCAGGAACACTGAAGCTTTCTTT. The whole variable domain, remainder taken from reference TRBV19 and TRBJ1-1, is DGGITQSPKYLFRKEGQNVTLSCEQNLNHDAMYWYRQDPGQGLRLIYYSQIVNDFQKGDIAEGYSVSREKKESFPLTVTSAQKNPTAFYLCASSIWGLRNTEAFFGQGTRLTVV.

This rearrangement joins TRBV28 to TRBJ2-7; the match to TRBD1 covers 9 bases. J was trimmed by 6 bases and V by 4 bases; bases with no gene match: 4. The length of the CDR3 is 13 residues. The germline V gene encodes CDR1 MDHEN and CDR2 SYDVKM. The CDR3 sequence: CASSWGTGSEQYF. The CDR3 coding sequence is TGTGCCAGCAGTTGGGGGACAGGGAGCGAGCAGTACTTC.

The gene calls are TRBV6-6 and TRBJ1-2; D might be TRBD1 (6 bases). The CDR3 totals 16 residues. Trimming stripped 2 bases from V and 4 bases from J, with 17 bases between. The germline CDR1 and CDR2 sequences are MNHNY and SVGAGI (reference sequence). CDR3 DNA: TGTGCCAGCAGTTACCCGAGGGGGGCCCAGGGCTATGGCTACACCTTC. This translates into CASSYPRGAQGYGYTF.

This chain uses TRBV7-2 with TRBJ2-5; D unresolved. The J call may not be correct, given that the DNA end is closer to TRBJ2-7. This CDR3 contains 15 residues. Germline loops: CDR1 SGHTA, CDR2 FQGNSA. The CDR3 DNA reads TGTGCCAGCAGCTTAGTCGACGGACCCAACTACGAGCAGTACTTC. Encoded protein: CASSLVDGPNYEQYF.

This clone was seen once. The chain's CDR3 is CASSPPLLGGQFF. The CDR3 DNA reads TGTGCCAGCTCACCGCCTTTACTTGGCGGGCAGTTCTTC. V gene TRBV18 combines with J gene TRBJ2-1, with no clear D. The CDR3 runs 13 residues. Trimming removed 3 bases from V and 12 bases from J, with 15 bases in between. Germline V lookup: CDR1 KGHSH, CDR2 LQKENI.

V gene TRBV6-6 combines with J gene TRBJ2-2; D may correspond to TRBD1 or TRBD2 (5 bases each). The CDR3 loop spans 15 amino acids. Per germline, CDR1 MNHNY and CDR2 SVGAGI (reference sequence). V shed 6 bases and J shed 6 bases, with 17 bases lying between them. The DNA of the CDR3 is TGTGCCAGCAGCCCGGGACGGCCTAAAGCCGGGGAGCTGTTTTTT. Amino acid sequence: CASSPGRPKAGELFF.

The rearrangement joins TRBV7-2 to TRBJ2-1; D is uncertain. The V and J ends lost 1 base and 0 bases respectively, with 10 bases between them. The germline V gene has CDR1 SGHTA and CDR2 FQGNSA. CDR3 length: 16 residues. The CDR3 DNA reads TGTGCCAGCAGCTTAGATGGGTTCAGCTCCTACAATGAGCAGTTCTTC. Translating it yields CASSLDGFSSYNEQFF.

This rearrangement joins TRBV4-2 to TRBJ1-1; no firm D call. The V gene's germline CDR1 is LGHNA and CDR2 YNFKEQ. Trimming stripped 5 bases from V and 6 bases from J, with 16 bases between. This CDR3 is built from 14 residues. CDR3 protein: CASSLEPVSPEAFF. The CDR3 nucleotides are TGTGCCAGCAGCTTGGAACCCGTTAGCCCTGAAGCTTTCTTT.

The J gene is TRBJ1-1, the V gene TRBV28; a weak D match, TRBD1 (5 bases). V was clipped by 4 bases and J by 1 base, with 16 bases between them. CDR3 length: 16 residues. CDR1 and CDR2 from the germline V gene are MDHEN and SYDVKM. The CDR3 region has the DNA TGTGCCAGCAGTTCCGCCTGGGGGTCCTCGAACACTGAAGCTTTCTTT. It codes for CASSSAWGSSNTEAFF.

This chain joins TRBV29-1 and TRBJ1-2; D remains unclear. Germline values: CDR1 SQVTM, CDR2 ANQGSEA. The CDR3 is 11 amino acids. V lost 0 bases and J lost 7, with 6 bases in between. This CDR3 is CSVEDRSGYTF. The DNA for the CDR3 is TGCAGCGTTGAAGACAGGTCTGGCTACACCTTC.

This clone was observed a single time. CDR3 in amino acids: CASSLLDSQETQYF. CDR3 coding DNA: TGTGCCAGCAGCTTATTAGACAGCCAAGAGACCCAGTACTTC. V is TRBV7-2 and J is TRBJ2-5; TRBD1 might be the D (5 bases). The V end lost 2 bases, the J end lost 1 base, and 8 bases lay between the germline ends. This CDR3 contains 14 residues. CDR1 SGHTA and CDR2 FQGNSA come from the germline V gene.

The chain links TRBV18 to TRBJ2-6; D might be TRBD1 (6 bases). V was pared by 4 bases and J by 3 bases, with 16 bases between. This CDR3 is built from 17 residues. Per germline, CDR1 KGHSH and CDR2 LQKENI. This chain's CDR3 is CASSLYLTGSGANVLTF. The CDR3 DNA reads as TGTGCCAGCTCACTTTACCTTACAGGGAGTGGGGCCAACGTCCTGACTTTC.

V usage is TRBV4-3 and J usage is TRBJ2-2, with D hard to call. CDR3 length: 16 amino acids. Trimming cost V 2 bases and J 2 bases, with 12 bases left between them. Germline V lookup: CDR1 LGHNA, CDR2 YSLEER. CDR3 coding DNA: TGCGCCAGCAGCCAACGCCAAAGATCCAACACCGGGGAGCTGTTTTTT. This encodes CASSQRQRSNTGELFF.

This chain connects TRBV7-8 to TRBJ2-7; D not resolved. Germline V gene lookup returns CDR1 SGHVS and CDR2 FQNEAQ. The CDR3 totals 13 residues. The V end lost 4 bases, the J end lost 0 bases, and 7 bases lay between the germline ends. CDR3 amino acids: CASSSTTSYEQYF. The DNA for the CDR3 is TGTGCCAGCAGCTCTACTACCTCCTACGAGCAGTACTTC.

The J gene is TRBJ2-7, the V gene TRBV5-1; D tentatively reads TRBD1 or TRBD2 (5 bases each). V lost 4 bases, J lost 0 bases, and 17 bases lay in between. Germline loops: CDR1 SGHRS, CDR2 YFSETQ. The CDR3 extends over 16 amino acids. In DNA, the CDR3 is TGCGCCAGCAGCGCCACGACCGGGACGGTCTCCTACGAGCAGTACTTC. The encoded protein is CASSATTGTVSYEQYF. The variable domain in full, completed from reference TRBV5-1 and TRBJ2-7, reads KAGVTQTPRYLIKTRGQQVTLSCSPISGHRSVSWYQQTPGQGLQFLFEYFSETQRNKGNFPGRFSGRQFSNSRSEMNVSTLELGDSALYLCASSATTGTVSYEQYFGPGTRLTVT.

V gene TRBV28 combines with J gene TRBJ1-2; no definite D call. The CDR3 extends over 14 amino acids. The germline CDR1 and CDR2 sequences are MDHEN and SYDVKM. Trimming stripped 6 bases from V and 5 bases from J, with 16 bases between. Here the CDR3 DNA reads TGTGCCAGCAGGGGAAGAGGGCGGCTTTATGGCTACACCTTC. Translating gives CASRGRGRLYGYTF.

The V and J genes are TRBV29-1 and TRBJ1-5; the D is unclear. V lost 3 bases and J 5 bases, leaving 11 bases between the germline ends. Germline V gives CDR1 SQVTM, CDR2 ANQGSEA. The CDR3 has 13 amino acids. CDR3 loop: CSVEVGMDQPQHF. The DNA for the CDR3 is TGCAGCGTTGAGGTCGGAATGGATCAGCCCCAGCATTTT.

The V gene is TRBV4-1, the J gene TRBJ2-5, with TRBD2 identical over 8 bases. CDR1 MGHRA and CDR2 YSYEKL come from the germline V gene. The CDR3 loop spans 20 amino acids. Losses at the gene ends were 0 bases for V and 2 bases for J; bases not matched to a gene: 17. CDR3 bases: TGCGCCAGCAGCCAAGATTCGGTTTGGTCGGAGCGGGGGAGTCAAGAGACCCAGTACTTC. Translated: CASSQDSVWSERGSQETQYF.

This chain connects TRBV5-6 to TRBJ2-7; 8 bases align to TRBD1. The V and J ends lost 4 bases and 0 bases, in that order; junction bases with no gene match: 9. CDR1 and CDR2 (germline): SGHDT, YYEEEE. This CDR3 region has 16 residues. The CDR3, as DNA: TGTGCCAGCAGCCCGACGGGACAGGCATACTCCTACGAGCAGTACTTC. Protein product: CASSPTGQAYSYEQYF.

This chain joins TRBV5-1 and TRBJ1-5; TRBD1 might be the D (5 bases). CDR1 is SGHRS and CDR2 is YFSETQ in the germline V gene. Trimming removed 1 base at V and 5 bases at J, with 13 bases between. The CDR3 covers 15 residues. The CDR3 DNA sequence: TGCGCCAGCAGCTTGTTAGGCAGGGATGATCAGCCCCAGCATTTT. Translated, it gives CASSLLGRDDQPQHF.